A selection of T cell receptor beta chains follows, all from one sample in a study of chronic HIV infection and antiretroviral therapy. One entry per CDR3 protein, called by TCRdb with MiXCR from the 5' RACE reads. The top ten clones hold more than 2.5% of a sample with approximately 47,000 distinct CDR3 sequences, approximately 19% of them seen once. The sample consisted of peripheral blood. Source of these receptors: an adult who had HIV and had not received antiretroviral therapy, or was an uninfected healthy control (not recorded which). The CDR3 runs from the conserved cysteine through the conserved F or W. Each record gives: CDR3 protein, CDR3 DNA, J gene, V gene, clone size, D gene. A D gene is named only where the DNA matches it firmly. A row's size may be missing; if present it is once, few, many or a size class.

CASRGLAGGGDEQYF,TGTGCCAGCAGAGGACTAGCGGGAGGGGGGGACGAGCAGTACTTC,TRBJ2-7,TRBV6-5,NA,TRBD2
CSVWDTQRDTGELFF,TGCAGCGTTTGGGACACCCAAAGAGACACCGGGGAGCTGTTTTTT,TRBJ2-2,TRBV29-1,NA,NA
CASSLGQGGNSPLHF,TGTGCCAGCAGCTTGGGGCAGGGTGGGAATTCACCCCTCCACTTT,TRBJ1-6,TRBV5-6,NA,NA
CASSQTQGADNSPLHF,TGTGCCAGCAGCCAGACACAGGGGGCTGATAATTCACCCCTCCACTTT,TRBJ1-6,TRBV4-2,NA,TRBD1
CASSAPLAGGPNEQFF,TGTGCCAGCAGCGCCCCTCTAGCGGGAGGGCCAAATGAGCAGTTCTTC,TRBJ2-1,TRBV9,few,TRBD2
CASSKIAGGSKNIQYF,TGTGCCAGCAGTAAGATAGCGGGAGGCTCCAAAAACATTCAGTACTTC,TRBJ2-4,TRBV2,medium-sized,TRBD2
CASTLVPASGANVLTF,TGCGCCAGCACTTTAGTACCGGCCTCTGGGGCCAACGTCCTGACTTTC,TRBJ2-6,TRBV5-1,NA,NA
CASSHTAMDGGYGYTF,TGTGCCAGCAGCCACACCGCTATGGACGGGGGGTATGGCTACACCTTC,TRBJ1-2,TRBV6-1,NA,NA
CSVEDGRTTDTQYF,TGCAGCGTCGAGGACGGACGAACGACAGATACGCAGTATTTT,TRBJ2-3,TRBV29-1,few,NA
CSGKGVSYNEQFF,TGCAGCGGAAAAGGGGTCTCCTACAATGAGCAGTTCTTC,TRBJ2-1,TRBV29-1,NA,NA
CASSGFRNPNYGYTF,TGTGCCAGCAGCGGATTCAGGAATCCTAACTATGGCTACACCTTC,TRBJ1-2,TRBV9,NA,NA
CSATTPREGTRTYGYTF,TGCAGCGCCACAACACCCCGGGAGGGCACAAGGACTTATGGCTACACCTTC,TRBJ1-2,TRBV29-1,NA,NA
CAIRNGTSGSNEQFF,TGTGCCATCAGGAATGGGACTAGCGGGAGCAATGAGCAGTTCTTC,TRBJ2-1,TRBV10-3,NA,TRBD2
CASSGSRTGDTYEQYF,TGTGCCAGCAGCGGGTCACGGACAGGGGACACCTACGAGCAGTACTTC,TRBJ2-7,TRBV9,few,TRBD1
CSVEDRRTGNTIYF,TGCAGCGTTGAAGATAGGAGAACTGGAAACACCATATATTTT,TRBJ1-3,TRBV29-1,few,NA
CASSVVQGRGTEAFF,TGTGCCAGCAGCGTAGTCCAGGGTCGGGGCACTGAAGCTTTCTTT,TRBJ1-1,TRBV9,NA,NA
CAISGQNYGYTF,TGTGCCATCAGCGGACAGAACTATGGCTACACCTTC,TRBJ1-2,TRBV10-3,NA,NA
CASGDPNYGYTF,TGTGCCAGCGGGGACCCAAACTATGGCTACACCTTC,TRBJ1-2,TRBV7-3,NA,NA
CSVEPLTF,TGCAGCGTTGAACCCCTAACCTTT,TRBJ1-1,TRBV29-1,many,NA
CASSQGVYGTEKLFF,TGTGCCAGCAGCCAAGGGGTGTACGGGACAGAAAAACTGTTTTTT,TRBJ1-4,TRBV27,few,NA
CASTGRRDYNEQFF,TGTGCCAGCACCGGGCGGAGGGACTACAATGAGCAGTTCTTC,TRBJ2-1,TRBV2,NA,NA
CAQRVLAGGDEQFF,TGTGCCCAGCGGGTTCTGGCGGGAGGAGATGAGCAGTTCTTC,TRBJ2-1,TRBV12-3/TRBV12-4,NA,TRBD2
CATSKTAGVVYEQYF,TGTGCCACCAGCAAAACAGCGGGAGTAGTGTACGAGCAGTACTTC,TRBJ2-7,TRBV15,NA,TRBD2
CATGSDSNQPQHF,TGTGCCACTGGATCTGATAGCAATCAGCCCCAGCATTTT,TRBJ1-5,TRBV15,few,NA
CASSQGLAGGYEQFF,TGCGCCAGCAGCCAAGGTCTAGCGGGGGGCTATGAGCAGTTCTTC,TRBJ2-1,TRBV4-1,few,TRBD2
CAIANSGQGEKLFF,TGTGCCATTGCAAATTCGGGACAGGGTGAAAAACTGTTTTTT,TRBJ1-4,TRBV15,few,TRBD1
CATSALTSHNEQFF,TGTGCCACCAGTGCCCTGACTAGTCACAATGAGCAGTTCTTC,TRBJ2-1,TRBV24-1,few,NA
CAISGNSGRAYNEQFF,TGTGCCATCAGTGGCAACAGCGGGAGGGCCTACAATGAGCAGTTCTTC,TRBJ2-1,TRBV10-3,NA,TRBD2
CSVEKGSRGNTEAFF,TGCAGCGTTGAAAAGGGGTCCCGGGGGAACACTGAAGCTTTCTTT,TRBJ1-1,TRBV29-1,few,NA
CASSQVGSDEQFF,TGCGCCAGCAGCCAAGTTGGAAGCGATGAGCAGTTCTTC,TRBJ2-1,TRBV4-1,NA,NA
CASSYDGSWEAFF,TGTGCCAGCAGTTACGACGGTTCGTGGGAAGCTTTCTTT,TRBJ1-1,TRBV6-2/TRBV6-3,NA,NA
CASSLRQGFRGGYF,TGTGCCAGCAGTTTGCGGCAGGGGTTTAGAGGGGGATATTTT,TRBJ1-3,TRBV28,few,NA
CAISESTSGTDTQYF,TGTGCCATCAGTGAGTCGACTAGCGGCACAGATACGCAGTATTTT,TRBJ2-3,TRBV10-3,few,TRBD2
CASSPSPGQGILTF,TGCGCCAGCAGCCCCTCCCCGGGACAGGGGATTCTCACCTTC,TRBJ1-2,TRBV5-1,NA,TRBD1
CASSSATGGYQPQHF,TGTGCCAGCAGTTCTGCGACAGGGGGCTATCAGCCCCAGCATTTT,TRBJ1-5,TRBV28,NA,TRBD1
CASSPSKLLDTEAFF,TGTGCCAGCAGCCCCTCCAAGCTATTGGACACTGAAGCTTTCTTT,TRBJ1-1,TRBV28,once,NA
CASSFGTGALGTSGYTF,TGTGCCAGCAGTTTTGGGACAGGGGCCCTGGGAACCTCTGGCTACACCTTC,TRBJ1-2,TRBV28,NA,TRBD1
CASSMGQPYAGELFF,TGTGCCAGTAGTATGGGACAGCCGTACGCCGGGGAGCTGTTTTTT,TRBJ2-2,TRBV19,NA,TRBD1
CASSVEVNTEAFF,TGTGCCAGCAGCGTAGAGGTGAACACTGAAGCTTTCTTT,TRBJ1-1,TRBV9,few,NA
CASSPVDSRAKNIQYF,TGTGCCAGCAGTCCGGTGGACAGCAGAGCCAAAAACATTCAGTACTTC,TRBJ2-4,TRBV28,NA,NA
CATSRDLADTYEQYF,TGTGCCACCAGCAGAGATCTGGCAGATACCTACGAGCAGTACTTC,TRBJ2-7,TRBV15,NA,NA
CASRTLKNTEAFF,TGCGCCAGCCGCACCCTCAAGAACACTGAAGCTTTCTTT,TRBJ1-1,TRBV4-1,NA,NA
CASSLAPDRFF,TGTGCCAGCAGTTTGGCCCCCGACCGGTTCTTC,TRBJ2-1,TRBV28,NA,NA
CASSSLGGPHYGYTF,TGTGCCAGCAGTTCCCTGGGGGGACCCCACTATGGCTACACCTTC,TRBJ1-2,TRBV6-5,few,NA
CASSLTGKVQYF,TGCGCCAGCAGTCTAACAGGGAAGGTGCAGTACTTC,TRBJ2-7,TRBV10-1,NA,NA
CATSPLQGQVAEAFF,TGTGCCACCAGCCCTCTACAGGGACAGGTCGCTGAAGCTTTCTTT,TRBJ1-1,TRBV15,NA,TRBD1
CASSPSSYEQYF,TGTGCCAGCAGCCCTAGCTCCTACGAGCAGTACTTC,TRBJ2-7,TRBV28,few,NA
CASRRPPRIAKNIQYF,TGTGCCAGCAGGCGCCCTCCCCGAATAGCCAAAAACATTCAGTACTTC,TRBJ2-4,TRBV28,NA,NA
CASRKTGGLSEAFF,TGTGCCAGTAGAAAGACAGGAGGTCTATCTGAAGCTTTCTTT,TRBJ1-1,TRBV19,NA,NA
CATTGTGDRNEQFF,TGTGCCACTACCGGGACAGGGGATCGCAATGAGCAGTTCTTC,TRBJ2-1,TRBV24-1,few,TRBD1
CASNLGGKREKEQYF,TGTGCCAGCAATCTCGGGGGGAAGCGGGAGAAGGAGCAGTACTTC,TRBJ2-7,TRBV27,NA,TRBD2
CASSQDRRQPQHF,TGCGCCAGCAGCCAAGACAGGCGGCAGCCCCAGCATTTT,TRBJ1-5,TRBV4-1,NA,NA
CASSFYEQYF,TGTGCCAGCAGCTTCTACGAGCAGTACTTC,TRBJ2-7,TRBV2,NA,NA
CASSFFVQSGGTEAFF,TGTGCCAGCAGCTTTTTTGTTCAGTCGGGGGGCACTGAAGCTTTCTTT,TRBJ1-1,TRBV5-6,few,NA
CASSPQNSPLHF,TGTGCCAGCAGCCCGCAGAATTCACCCCTCCACTTT,TRBJ1-6,TRBV7-9,NA,NA